The 27 T cell receptor beta chains presented below share a single source sample, sequenced in a study of cytomegalovirus exposure and HLA in healthy donors. The PCR ran on 60 Vbeta and 13 Jbeta primers. Sequenced by immunoSEQ multiplex PCR; TCRdb stores in-frame clones only, minus some. In the table there are some 100,000 clones, 60% to 75% of which are singletons. The sample was PBMCs. These receptors all stem from a man over 45 in good health and CMV-seronegative.

V usage is TRBV30 and J usage is TRBJ1-1; a weak D match, TRBD1 (5 bases). The CDR3 runs 11 residues. The germline gives CDR1 GTSNPN, CDR2 SVGIG (reference sequence). Trimming stripped 4 bases from V and 10 bases from J, with 13 bases between. The chain's CDR3 is CAWNPGAVAFF. The DNA of the CDR3 is TGTGCCTGGAATCCTGGGGCCGTAGCTTTCTTT.

The genes are TRBV18 and TRBJ2-3, with 12 bases identical to TRBD1. CDR1 KGHSH and CDR2 LQKENI come from the germline V gene. The CDR3 length is 15 residues. Trimming at V came to 2 bases and at J to 4 bases, leaving 1 base not matched to a gene. As DNA, the CDR3 is TGTGCCAGCTCACCAAGGGACAGGGGGCCAGATACGCAGTATTTT. The encoded protein is CASSPRDRGPDTQYF.

This chain uses TRBV5-1 with TRBJ1-2; maybe TRBD1 (6 bases). The V and J ends lost 0 bases and 4 bases respectively, with 16 bases between them. This CDR3 contains 16 residues. Germline CDR1 is SGHRS and CDR2 is YFSETQ. The DNA for the CDR3 is TGCGCCAGCAGCTTGGCCGGTGGTCGACAGGTCTATGGCTACACCTTC. It encodes CASSLAGGRQVYGYTF.

CDR3 amino acids: CASSPGTSGTNEQFF. The CDR3 bases are TGTGCCAGCAGCCCCGGGACTAGCGGAACCAATGAGCAGTTCTTC. This rearrangement joins TRBV7-9 to TRBJ2-1, with 11 nucleotides matching TRBD2. The CDR3 covers 15 residues. Germline V lookup: CDR1 SEHNR, CDR2 FQNEAQ (reference sequence). V shed 5 bases, J shed 6 bases, and the junction held 6 bases outside the gene matches.

This clone was detected a few times. CDR3 loop: CASSFSVPQPQHF. CDR3 bases: TGTGCCAGCAGCTTTTCTGTCCCTCAGCCCCAGCATTTT. This chain uses TRBV5-5 with TRBJ1-5, with D unclear. Trimming left V 2 bases short and J 6 bases short, with 9 bases between. This CDR3 is 13 amino acids long. Per the germline V gene, CDR1 is SGHKS and CDR2 is YYEKEE (reference sequence).

The rearrangement links TRBV21-1 to TRBJ1-2; the DNA was not used to check the table's D call, TRBD1. TRBV21-1 has pseudogene status. The CDR3 has 14 amino acids. CDR3 residues: CASSRTGPTYGYTF. DNA for the CDR3: TGTGCCAGCAGTCGGACAGGGCCTACCTATGGCTACACCTTC.

The CDR3 region is CASSESRASGVSEQFF. In nucleotides, the CDR3 is TGCGCCAGCAGTGAGAGTAGGGCTAGCGGGGTTAGTGAGCAGTTCTTC. This chain joins TRBV10-1 and TRBJ2-1; 9 bases align to TRBD2. The CDR3 extends over 16 amino acids. Trimming at V came to 2 bases and at J to 9 bases, leaving 11 bases not matched to a gene. The germline CDR1 and CDR2 sequences are WNHNN and SYGVQD (reference sequence).

V and J are TRBV2 and TRBJ2-7; a possible D gene is TRBD1 (7 bases). The germline gives CDR1 SNHLY, CDR2 FYNNEI. The CDR3 is made up of 14 amino acids. Trimming stripped 5 bases from V and 4 bases from J, with 15 bases between. The CDR3 protein is CASSRGTALYEQYF. As DNA, the CDR3 is TGTGCCAGCAGTCGCGGGACAGCTTTGTACGAGCAGTACTTC.

The gene calls are TRBV5-5 and TRBJ1-4, with D unresolved. The CDR3 is 14 amino acids. Trimming pared 0 bases from V and 8 bases from J, leaving 11 bases between. CDR1 and CDR2 from the germline V gene are SGHKS and YYEKEE (reference sequence). CDR3 loop: CASSLELRKEKLFF. Written as DNA, the CDR3 is TGTGCCAGCAGCTTGGAACTACGGAAGGAAAAACTGTTTTTT.

This clone was counted only a few times. The rearrangement uses TRBV27 and TRBJ2-1; 7 positions agree with TRBD2. The length of the CDR3 is 15 residues. Germline V gives CDR1 MNHEY, CDR2 SMNVEV (reference sequence). V lost 7 bases and J lost 1; bases outside the gene matches: 7. The CDR3 loop reads CASTLSGGSYNEQFF. Written as DNA, the CDR3 is TGTGCCAGCACCCTTTCCGGGGGGTCCTACAATGAGCAGTTCTTC.

This clone was counted between two and nine times. The CDR3 reads CASSPAGTGGEKLFF. The CDR3, as DNA: TGTGCCAGCAGCCCAGCGGGGACAGGAGGTGAAAAACTGTTTTTT. The chain is built from TRBV9 and TRBJ1-4, with 8 bases identical to TRBD1. With 4 bases clipped from V and 7 bases from J, the junction kept 9 bases outside the gene matches. The germline CDR1 and CDR2 sequences are SGDLS and YYNGEE. The length of the CDR3 is 15 residues.

This chain connects TRBV29-1 to TRBJ2-1; 9 bases map to TRBD2. Trimming cost V 5 bases and J 7 bases; bases outside gene matches: 12. CDR1 is SQVTM and CDR2 is ANQGSEA in the germline V gene. The CDR3 length is 15 residues. CDR3 region: CSVPWTSDLQNEQFF. The DNA for the CDR3 is TGCAGCGTTCCATGGACTAGCGACCTCCAAAATGAGCAGTTCTTC.

The V and J genes are TRBV5-1 and TRBJ2-3; TRBD1 is a possible D gene (5 bases). Germline CDR1 SGHRS, CDR2 YFSETQ. The CDR3 runs to 16 residues. The ends were cut back, 0 bases at V and 2 bases at J, with 13 bases in the middle. The CDR3 bases are TGCGCCAGCAGCTTGGGGGGCTCAACGTACACAGATACGCAGTATTTT. This codes for CASSLGGSTYTDTQYF. Full variable domain (rest looked up from reference TRBV5-1 and TRBJ2-3): KAGVTQTPRYLIKTRGQQVTLSCSPISGHRSVSWYQQTPGQGLQFLFEYFSETQRNKGNFPGRFSGRQFSNSRSEMNVSTLELGDSALYLCASSLGGSTYTDTQYFGPGTRLTVL.

Details on this clone: Germline is not matched at one junction end, which may reflect a read error. The chain links TRBV7-2 to TRBJ1-6; D may be TRBD1 (6 bases). The germline V gene encodes CDR1 SGHTA and CDR2 FQGNSA. CDR3 size: 15 residues. In DNA form, the CDR3 reads TGTGTCAGCAGCACGTGGACAGCTTATAATTCACCCCTCCACTTT. Protein sequence: CVSSTWTAYNSPLHF.

This clone was recorded a few times. This chain uses TRBV7-9 with TRBJ2-7; 9 positions agree with TRBD1. CDR1 and CDR2 (germline): SEHNR, FQNEAQ (reference sequence). V shed 2 bases and J 12 bases; nucleotides not matched to a gene: 5. This CDR3 is 12 amino acids long. The CDR3 reads CASSLWGQGGYF. The CDR3 nucleotides are TGTGCCAGCAGCTTATGGGGACAGGGAGGGTACTTC.

This clone was observed many times. J is TRBJ2-1 and V is TRBV28, with 11 nucleotides matching TRBD2. Trimming cost V 3 bases and J 4 bases; bases outside gene matches: 2. Germline V lookup: CDR1 MDHEN, CDR2 SYDVKM. The CDR3 runs 15 residues. CDR3 sequence: CASSLRTSGYNEQFF. The CDR3 DNA sequence: TGTGCCAGCAGTTTGAGGACTAGCGGGTACAATGAGCAGTTCTTC.

J is TRBJ2-5 and V is TRBV6-6, with TRBD1 matching over 10 bases. V lost 4 bases to trimming and J lost 9 bases; unmatched junction nucleotides: 8. CDR3 length equals 14 residues. Germline V gene data show CDR1 as MNHNY and CDR2 as SVGAGI (reference sequence). For the CDR3, the DNA is TGTGCCAGCAGTTGGGACAGGGGCCAAGGGGCCCAGTACTTC. It encodes CASSWDRGQGAQYF.

The rearrangement joins TRBV5-6 to TRBJ2-7, with 9 positions matching TRBD1. CDR1 SGHDT and CDR2 YYEEEE come from the germline V gene. Trimming cost V 4 bases and J 2 bases; bases outside gene matches: 4. The CDR3 is 14 residues long. The DNA for the CDR3 is TGTGCCAGCAGCGAAACAGGGGGCACCTACGAGCAGTACTTC. It encodes CASSETGGTYEQYF.

This clone has more than one count but fewer than ten. The sample carries other DNA sequences with the same CDR3. V usage is TRBV7-9 and J usage is TRBJ1-4, with TRBD1 as a possible D gene (5 bases). Germline V gene sequence: CDR1 SEHNR, CDR2 FQNEAQ (reference sequence). With 0 bases removed from V and 0 bases from J, the gap between germline ends came to 5 bases. This CDR3 comprises 15 residues. The CDR3 DNA sequence: TGTGCCAGCAGCTTAGCGACAGCAACTAATGAAAAACTGTTTTTT. It encodes CASSLATATNEKLFF.

The chain couples TRBV6-1 to TRBJ2-7; 7 nucleotides agree with TRBD1. Germline lookup yields CDR1 MNHNS and CDR2 SASEGT. The CDR3 extends over 13 amino acids. J gave up 0 bases and V 10 bases, and 6 bases lay outside the gene matches. In DNA form, the CDR3 reads TGTGCCACCCTTGGACAGGCCTCCTACGAGCAGTACTTC. Its translation is CATLGQASYEQYF.

J is TRBJ2-3 and V is TRBV4-2; 9 nucleotides line up with TRBD2. The CDR3 consists of 15 residues. Germline V gene sequence: CDR1 LGHNA, CDR2 YNFKEQ. With V trimmed by 0 bases and J by 3 bases, 1 base remained unmatched. The DNA of the CDR3 is TGTGCCAGCAGCCAAGAAGCGGGGGGAACAGATACGCAGTATTTT. It codes for CASSQEAGGTDTQYF.

The CDR3 coding sequence is TGTGCCAGCAGTTCCCCTACCTCTGAAGCTTTCTTT. It encodes CASSSPTSEAFF. The chain is built from TRBV28 and TRBJ1-1, with D uncertain. Germline assignment: CDR1 MDHEN and CDR2 SYDVKM. The CDR3 is 12 amino acids. Trimming pared 4 bases from V and 6 bases from J, leaving 9 bases between.

The rearrangement joins TRBV2 to TRBJ1-2, with 7 positions matching TRBD1. The V and J ends lost 5 bases and 5 bases, in that order; junction bases with no gene match: 8. This CDR3 has 14 residues. Germline CDR1 is SNHLY and CDR2 is FYNNEI. Written as DNA, the CDR3 is TGTGCCAGCAGTCAACAGGGGCCGGGGTATGGCTACACCTTC. Translation gives CASSQQGPGYGYTF. The full variable domain, completed using reference TRBV2 and TRBJ1-2, is EPEVTQTPSHQVTQMGQEVILRCVPISNHLYFYWYRQILGQKVEFLVSFYNNEISEKSEIFDDQFSVERPDGSNFTLKIRSTKLEDSAMYFCASSQQGPGYGYTFGSGTRLTVV.

V gene TRBV2 combines with J gene TRBJ2-7; D gene ambiguous. Germline loops: CDR1 SNHLY, CDR2 FYNNEI. V shed 5 bases and J shed 3 bases, with 11 bases lying between them. The CDR3 is 13 residues long. The CDR3 coding sequence is TGTGCCAGCAGTACAGCCTACCTCTACGAGCAGTACTTC. Encoded protein: CASSTAYLYEQYF.

The rearrangement uses TRBV6-1 and TRBJ1-5; no reliable D call. The CDR3 contains 14 residues. From germline, CDR1 is MNHNS and CDR2 SASEGT. Trimming left V 6 bases short and J 6 bases short, with 15 bases between. This CDR3 reads CASRDYMGSQPQHF. The CDR3 DNA is TGTGCCAGCAGGGATTATATGGGGAGTCAGCCCCAGCATTTT.

The chain links TRBV7-9 to TRBJ1-3; weak D call: TRBD1 (6 bases). This CDR3 spans 16 amino acids. Deletions cut 4 bases from V and 7 bases from J, with 20 bases between. Germline V gene sequence: CDR1 SEHNR, CDR2 FQNEAQ (reference sequence). In DNA, the CDR3 is TGTGCCAGCAGCTACGGTTTGGGGGCGCAAGTGAACACCATATATTTT. Translated: CASSYGLGAQVNTIYF.

The chain has TRBV6-1 and TRBJ2-1; weak D call: TRBD2 (6 bases). V lost 11 bases, J lost 0 bases, and 8 bases lay in between. Germline CDR1 and CDR2: MNHNS and SASEGT. The CDR3 runs to 12 residues. The chain's CDR3 is CAGRGSYNEQFF. As DNA, the CDR3 is TGTGCCGGGCGGGGCTCCTACAATGAGCAGTTCTTC.